This TCR beta chain appears in the sequencing data of a study of cytomegalovirus exposure and HLA in healthy donors. Study results and limitations: The study carried out a later analysis of TCR beta sequences. It associated around 17,000 of them with specific HLA alleles at a false discovery rate of 0.05. In a later analysis, HLA-associated TCR beta chains were more clonally expanded than equally common others.

Though nominally healthy at sampling, donors likely had unrecorded immune exposures. About this clone: The antigen remains undetermined.

The CDR3 length is 15 residues. Germline CDR1 and CDR2: SEHNR and FQNEAQ (reference sequence). V lost 1 base and J 4 bases, leaving 11 bases between the germline ends. PCR amplification relied on 60 Vbeta primers (plus 13 Jbeta primers). Per the original data handling: An analysis that came later counted some 81 million unique TCR beta chains, 10 million to 12 million shared. Sequencing used immunoSEQ multiplex PCR; TCRdb keeps in-frame clones, though not all of them. The V and J calls and clone size were taken over from that table, and D and trimming were inferred from the DNA. Here the sample spans 150,000 to 200,000 clones, about three quarters being singletons.

Input material: PBMCs. The TCR was taken from a woman aged 40-49 years in good health and CMV-seropositive. The chain has TRBV7-9 and TRBJ1-3; D uncertain. Here the CDR3 reads CASSLGEVSGNTIYF. The CDR3 nucleotides read TGTGCCAGCAGCTTAGGGGAGGTGAGCGGAAACACCATATATTTT.